These 3 T cell receptor beta chains came from one sample sequenced in a study of blood T cell repertoires in COVID-19. TCRdb's table, derived via immunoSEQ multiplex PCR, lists solely in-frame clones and lacks some. The sample yields over 200,000 clones, just under 85% seen once. The sample was peripheral blood. The receptors here all came from a woman aged 50 to 65 with active or convalescent COVID-19.

V usage is TRBV9 and J usage is TRBJ2-3; 7 nucleotides align to TRBD2. CDR1 is SGDLS and CDR2 is YYNGEE in the germline V gene. This CDR3 spans 14 amino acids. Trimming at V came to 3 bases and at J to 5 bases, leaving 6 bases not matched to a gene. The CDR3 reads CASSGRTSEDTQYF. For the CDR3, the DNA is TGTGCCAGCAGCGGCCGGACTAGTGAAGATACGCAGTATTTT. The full variable domain, in which reference TRBV9 and TRBJ2-3 provide the parts outside the CDR3, is DSGVTQTPKHLITATGQRVTLRCSPRSGDLSVYWYQQSLDQGLQFLIQYYNGEERAKGNILERFSAQQFPDLHSELNLSSLELGDSALYFCASSGRTSEDTQYFGPGTRLTVL.

The chain recombines TRBV2 with TRBJ2-4; 9 bases are a match to TRBD1. The germline V gene encodes CDR1 SNHLY and CDR2 FYNNEI. The V and J ends lost 4 bases and 7 bases, in that order; junction bases with no gene match: 8. The CDR3 length is 15 residues. This CDR3 is CASSAPGQGRNIQYF. The CDR3 DNA follows: TGTGCCAGCAGTGCACCGGGACAGGGACGGAACATTCAGTACTTC.

V usage is TRBV6-1 and J usage is TRBJ2-3, with 8 bases matching TRBD2. Looked up from germline, CDR1 is MNHNS and CDR2 is SASEGT. V was clipped by 2 bases and J by 5 bases; unmatched bases: 6. CDR3 length: 15 amino acids. Written as DNA, the CDR3 is TGTGCCAGCAGTGAATTGCGGGGGGAGCTAGATACGCAGTATTTT. Translated, it gives CASSELRGELDTQYF.